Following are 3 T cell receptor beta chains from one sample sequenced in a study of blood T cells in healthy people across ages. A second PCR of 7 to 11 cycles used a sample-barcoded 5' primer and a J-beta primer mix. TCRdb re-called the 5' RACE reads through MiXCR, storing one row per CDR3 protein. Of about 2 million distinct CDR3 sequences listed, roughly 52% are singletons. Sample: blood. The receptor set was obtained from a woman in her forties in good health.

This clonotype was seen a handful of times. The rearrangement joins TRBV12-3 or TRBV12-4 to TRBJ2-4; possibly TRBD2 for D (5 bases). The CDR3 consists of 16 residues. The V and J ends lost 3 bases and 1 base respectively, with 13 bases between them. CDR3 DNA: TGTGCCAGCAGTTTTCATTACCCGGGGGCCAAAAACATTCAGTACTTC. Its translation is CASSFHYPGAKNIQYF.

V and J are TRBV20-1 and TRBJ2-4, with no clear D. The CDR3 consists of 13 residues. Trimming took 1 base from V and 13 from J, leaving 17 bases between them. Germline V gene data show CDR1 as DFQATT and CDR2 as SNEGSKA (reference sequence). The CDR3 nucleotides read TGCAGTGCTAGAGGGGCCCGAACTGGAGAGCAGTACTTC. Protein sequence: CSARGARTGEQYF.

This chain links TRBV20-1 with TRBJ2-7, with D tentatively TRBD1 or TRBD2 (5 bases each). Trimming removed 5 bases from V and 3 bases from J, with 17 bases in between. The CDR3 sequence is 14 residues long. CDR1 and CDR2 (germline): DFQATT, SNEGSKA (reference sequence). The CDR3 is CSAAETGRGYEQYF. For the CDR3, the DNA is TGCAGTGCTGCAGAAACGGGACGGGGCTACGAGCAGTACTTC.